This TCR beta chain comes out of a study of cytomegalovirus exposure and HLA in healthy donors. Study at large: Early release data held 85 million to 95 million unique TCRs from HLA-typed donors.

The ends were cut back, 5 bases at V and 4 bases at J, with 11 bases in the middle. CDR3 length: 14 residues. Germline values: CDR1 SGHVS, CDR2 FQNEAQ. This PCR relied on a set of 60 Vbeta primers and 13 Jbeta primers. TCRdb's copy holds only in-frame clones and misses some; the assay was immunoSEQ multiplex PCR. Of approximately 100,000 clones detected, roughly 74% appear once; the ten largest clones hold 1.5% to 2%. The chain recombines TRBV7-8 with TRBJ2-2; D might be TRBD2 (5 bases). Sequencing was done on a sample of PBMCs. This TCR was sampled from a woman aged 40-49 years in good health and CMV-seronegative. The CDR3 region has the DNA TGTGCCAGCAGCCCCGGGGTAACCACCGGGGAGCTGTTTTTT. It yields the protein CASSPGVTTGELFF.